This entry features one T cell receptor (beta chain) sequence. Its antigen is unknown. This record comes from a study of yellow fever vaccine responses in identical twins. Study-level points and caveats: Convergence reportedly seemed to mark part of the twins' vaccine T cell response, with personalization marking the rest.

Trimming shortened V by 6 bases and J by 6 bases, and 14 bases separated the two germline ends. CDR1 and CDR2 (germline): PRHDT, FYEKMQ (reference sequence). CDR3 length: 13 residues. Using its own MiXCR run on the RT-PCR reads, TCRdb lists one record per CDR3 protein. The top ten clones hold 2% to 2.5% of a sample with about 17,000 distinct CDR3 sequences, less than 75% of them seen once. The origin of this receptor is a woman younger than 35 who received the yellow fever vaccine. The chain has TRBV13 and TRBJ1-1, with D possibly matching TRBD1 (6 bases). Sequencing was performed on T cells from blood (PBMCs), unsorted or a sorted subset (not recorded which), taken before or after yellow fever vaccination (not recorded which). The CDR3 DNA follows: TGTGCCAGCAGGGGACACCTGAGGGCTGAAGCTTTCTTT. Amino acids: CASRGHLRAEAFF.